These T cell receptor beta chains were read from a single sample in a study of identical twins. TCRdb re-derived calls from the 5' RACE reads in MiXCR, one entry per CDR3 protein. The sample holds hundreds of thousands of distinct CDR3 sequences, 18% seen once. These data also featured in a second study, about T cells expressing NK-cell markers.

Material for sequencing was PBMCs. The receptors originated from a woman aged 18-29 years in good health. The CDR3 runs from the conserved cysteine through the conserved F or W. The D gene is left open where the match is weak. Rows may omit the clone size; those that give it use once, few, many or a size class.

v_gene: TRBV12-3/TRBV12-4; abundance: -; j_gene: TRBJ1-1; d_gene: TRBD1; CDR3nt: TGTGCCAGCAGTGGACAGGGGATAGTAGCTTTCTTT; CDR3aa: CASSGQGIVAFF
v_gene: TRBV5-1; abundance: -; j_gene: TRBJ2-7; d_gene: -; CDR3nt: TGCGCCAGCAGCTGGGGGCTTCAGCGGGGCTACGAGCAGTACTTC; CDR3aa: CASSWGLQRGYEQYF
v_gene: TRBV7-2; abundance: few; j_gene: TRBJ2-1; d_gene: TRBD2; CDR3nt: TGTGCCAGCAGTCAAGGACTAGCGGGGCTATTGCAGTTCTTC; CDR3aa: CASSQGLAGLLQFF
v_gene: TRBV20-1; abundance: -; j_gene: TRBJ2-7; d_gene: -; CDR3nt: TGCAGTGCTAGCCCCGGCGCGCACCCCTCCTACGAGCAGTACTTC; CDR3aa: CSASPGAHPSYEQYF
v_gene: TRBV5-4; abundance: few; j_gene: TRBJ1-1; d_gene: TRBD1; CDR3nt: TGTGCCAGCACCAGGCTGACAGGGCAAACTGAAGCTTTCTTT; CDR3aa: CASTRLTGQTEAFF
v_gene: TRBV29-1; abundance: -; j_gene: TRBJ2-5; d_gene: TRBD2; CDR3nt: TGCAGCGTGGGATTGGGGGGGGAAGAGACCCAGTACTTC; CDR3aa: CSVGLGGEETQYF
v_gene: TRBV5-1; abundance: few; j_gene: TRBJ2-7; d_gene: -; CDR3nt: TGCGCCAGCAGCTTGGAGGCTAGCCGGTACGAGCAGTACTTC; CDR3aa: CASSLEASRYEQYF
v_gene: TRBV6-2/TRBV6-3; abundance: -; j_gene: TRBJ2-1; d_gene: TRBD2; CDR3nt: TGTGCCAGCAGCCGACTCCTAGCGGGAGGGCTGCACAATGAGCAGTTCTTC; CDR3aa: CASSRLLAGGLHNEQFF
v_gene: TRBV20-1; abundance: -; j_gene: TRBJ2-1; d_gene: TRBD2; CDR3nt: TGCAGTGCTAGCACTTCTACTAGCGGGGGAGATGAGCAGTTCTTC; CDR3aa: CSASTSTSGGDEQFF
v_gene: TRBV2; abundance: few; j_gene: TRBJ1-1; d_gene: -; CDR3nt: TGTGCCGGCGGGACGAACACTGAAGCTTTCTTT; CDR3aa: CAGGTNTEAFF
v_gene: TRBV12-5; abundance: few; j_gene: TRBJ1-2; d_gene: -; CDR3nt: TGTGCTAGTGGTTTAGAAGGCCTCGGCTACACCTTC; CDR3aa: CASGLEGLGYTF
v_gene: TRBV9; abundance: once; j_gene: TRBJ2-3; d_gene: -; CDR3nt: TGTGCCAGCAGCCCCGAAGGTCTGGGGCAGTATTTT; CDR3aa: CASSPEGLGQYF
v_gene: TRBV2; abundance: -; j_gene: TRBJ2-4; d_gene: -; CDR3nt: TGTGCCAGCAGTGAACAGGGCGGACTAGCCAAAAACATTCAGTACTTC; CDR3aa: CASSEQGGLAKNIQYF
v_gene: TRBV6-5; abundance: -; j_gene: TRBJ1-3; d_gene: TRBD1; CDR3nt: TGTGCCAGCAGTTACTCTGTTTTCGGGACAGGGAAAAGTAACACCATATATTTT; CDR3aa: CASSYSVFGTGKSNTIYF
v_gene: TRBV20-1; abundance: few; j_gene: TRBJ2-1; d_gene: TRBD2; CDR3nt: TGCAGTGCTAGAGTGGGACTAGCGGGAGGAAACAATGAGCAGTTCTTC; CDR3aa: CSARVGLAGGNNEQFF
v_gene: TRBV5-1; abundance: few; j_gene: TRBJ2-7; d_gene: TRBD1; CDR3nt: TGCGCCAGCAGCTCGACGGGACAGGACTACGAGCAGTACTTC; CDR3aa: CASSSTGQDYEQYF
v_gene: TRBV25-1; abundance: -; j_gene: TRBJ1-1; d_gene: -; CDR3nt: TGTGCCAGCACCGAAGGGCAAAACACTGAAGCTTTCTTT; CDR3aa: CASTEGQNTEAFF
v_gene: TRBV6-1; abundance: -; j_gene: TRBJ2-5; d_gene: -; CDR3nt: TGTGCCAGCAGTGAAAGCATTCTGCCCGAAGGGACCCAGTACTTC; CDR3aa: CASSESILPEGTQYF
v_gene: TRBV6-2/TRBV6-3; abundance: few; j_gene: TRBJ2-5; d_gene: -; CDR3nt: TGTGCTACCGCTCTCGAGAAGACCCAGTACTTC; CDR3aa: CATALEKTQYF
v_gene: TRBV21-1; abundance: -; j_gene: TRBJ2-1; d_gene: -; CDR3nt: TGTGCCAGCGCGATGAATGAGCAGTTCTTC; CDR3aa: CASAMNEQFF
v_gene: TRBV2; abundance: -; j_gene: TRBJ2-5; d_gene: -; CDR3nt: TGTGCCAGCAGTGACAGGCAAGAGACCCAGTACTTC; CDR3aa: CASSDRQETQYF
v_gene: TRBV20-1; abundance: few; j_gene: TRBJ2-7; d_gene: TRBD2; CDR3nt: TGCAGTGCTCAACTAGCGGGAGTTCCCGAGCAGTACTTC; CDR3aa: CSAQLAGVPEQYF
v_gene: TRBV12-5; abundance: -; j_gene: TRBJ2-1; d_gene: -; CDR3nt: TGTGCTAGTGCCCCTTGGGATGAGCAGTTCTTC; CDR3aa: CASAPWDEQFF
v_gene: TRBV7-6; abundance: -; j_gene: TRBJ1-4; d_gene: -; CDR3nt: TGTGCCAGCAGCTTAGAGGCGGCAGGTGAAAAACTGTTTTTT; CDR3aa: CASSLEAAGEKLFF